The rows below give T cell receptor beta chains drawn from one sample of a study of control samples from healthy donors and cancer patients. Profiled with immunoSEQ multiplex PCR; TCRdb holds only in-frame clones, not every one. Of some 130,000 clones listed, about 92% are singletons. The sample consisted of blood. These receptor sequences come from a woman in her 50s in good health. Both conserved end residues are part of each CDR3. D genes are given only for firm matches. The size of a clone is reported for some rows only, either as once, few or many, or as a class for expanded clones.

CDR3 DNA	CDR3 protein	J gene	clone size	D gene	V gene
TGTGCCAGCAGCTTTTCAGGGAGCAATCAGCCCCAGCATTTT	CASSFSGSNQPQHF	TRBJ1-5	NA	NA	TRBV5-5
TGTGCCAGCAGCCAAGATCCGGAGGAAACGGGACTAGCGGGGCTTCAAGAGACCCAGTACTTC	CASSQDPEETGLAGLQETQYF	TRBJ2-5	NA	TRBD2	TRBV3-1/TRBV3-2
TGTGCCAGCAGTTCCGACAGGGGATCCTACAATGAGCAGTTCTTC	CASSSDRGSYNEQFF	TRBJ2-1	NA	TRBD1	TRBV5-4
TGTGCCAGCAGCCTGGACACCACCTACGAGCAGTACTTC	CASSLDTTYEQYF	TRBJ2-7	NA	NA	TRBV3-1/TRBV3-2
TGTGCCAGCAGCCTGGACAGGGCCCCGAATCAGCCCCAGCATTTT	CASSLDRAPNQPQHF	TRBJ1-5	NA	TRBD1	TRBV7-6
TGTGCCAGTAGTACCGGGACAGGGGAAGGTGAAGCTTTCTTT	CASSTGTGEGEAFF	TRBJ1-1	NA	TRBD1	TRBV19
TGCGCCAGCAGCTTGACAACCGGGACGACCACCGGGGAGCTGTTTTTT	CASSLTTGTTTGELFF	TRBJ2-2	NA	NA	TRBV5-1
TGTGCCAGCAGCTTTACGAGGGACACTGAAGCTTTCTTT	CASSFTRDTEAFF	TRBJ1-1	NA	NA	TRBV7-9
TGCGCCAGCAGCCAAGATCTGCTGGGCCGATGGGGTCAGCAGTTCTTC	CASSQDLLGRWGQQFF	TRBJ2-1	NA	NA	TRBV4-1
TGTGCCAGCAGGAAACTAGCGGGAGTAGTAGATACGCAGTATTTT	CASRKLAGVVDTQYF	TRBJ2-3	NA	TRBD2	TRBV2
TGCGCCAGCAGCTTGGGTAGCGGGAGAATCGATGAGCAGTTCTTC	CASSLGSGRIDEQFF	TRBJ2-1	NA	TRBD2	TRBV5-1
TGTGCCAGCAGGTTACCGGGACAAGGGTCTCAGTCCCTCCACTTT	CASRLPGQGSQSLHF	TRBJ1-6	NA	NA	TRBV6-5
TGTGCCAGCAGGAGAAAGGGACTAGCGGACACCGGGGAGCTGTTTTTT	CASRRKGLADTGELFF	TRBJ2-2	NA	TRBD2	TRBV27
TGTGCCAGCAGCCAAGATGGGGCGCGAGGAAACACCATATATTTT	CASSQDGARGNTIYF	TRBJ1-3	NA	NA	TRBV3-1/TRBV3-2
TGTGCCAGCAGTTTATCGGGGCCTAGCTACGAGCAGTACTTC	CASSLSGPSYEQYF	TRBJ2-7	NA	NA	TRBV27
TGTGCCAGTTCTACAGGGGGCGGGGGGAGCACTGAAGCTTTCTTT	CASSTGGGGSTEAFF	TRBJ1-1	NA	TRBD1	TRBV6-5
TGTGCCTGGAGTAAAATTACAGGGGTGGGCACTGAAGCTTTCTTT	CAWSKITGVGTEAFF	TRBJ1-1	NA	TRBD1	TRBV30
TGTGCCAGCGACAGCCTTGGACGCAATCAGCCCCAGCATTTT	CASDSLGRNQPQHF	TRBJ1-5	NA	NA	TRBV19
TGTGCCAGTAGTATAGCCCTTGACAGGGGCTATGGCTACACCTTC	CASSIALDRGYGYTF	TRBJ1-2	NA	TRBD1	TRBV19
TGTGCCAGCAGCCAAGGGCCCTGGACAGGGCCGACTGAAGCTTTCTTT	CASSQGPWTGPTEAFF	TRBJ1-1	NA	TRBD1	TRBV14
TGTGCCAGCAGTGTAGGGGCGACTAATGAAAAACTGTTTTTT	CASSVGATNEKLFF	TRBJ1-4	once	NA	TRBV2
TGTGCCAGCAGCCAAGATACGGTCGCAGAAAAACTGTTTTTT	CASSQDTVAEKLFF	TRBJ1-4	NA	NA	TRBV4-2
TGTGCCACTGGGGACAGTGCGGTTGGGGCCAACGTCCTGACTTTC	CATGDSAVGANVLTF	TRBJ2-6	NA	TRBD1	TRBV24-1
TGTGCCACCAGCAGGAGACAGACTAATGAAAAACTGTTTTTT	CATSRRQTNEKLFF	TRBJ1-4	NA	NA	TRBV15
TGTGCCAGCAGCGCAAAAGACCACAGGGAGAACACTGAAGCTTTCTTT	CASSAKDHRENTEAFF	TRBJ1-1	NA	NA	TRBV9
TGTGCCAGCAGTGACGGCCGAGGGGGCCAGTTCTTC	CASSDGRGGQFF	TRBJ2-1	NA	TRBD1	TRBV2
TGTGCCAGCAGTCAGACAGGGTTTGGCTACACCTTC	CASSQTGFGYTF	TRBJ1-2	NA	TRBD1	TRBV12-3/TRBV12-4
TGTGCCAGCAGCCCCATCCGTGGCCCGGGACAGGGACCCCTCCCTGGGGCCAACGTCCTGACTTTC	CASSPIRGPGQGPLPGANVLTF	TRBJ2-6	NA	TRBD1	TRBV28
TGTGCCAGCTCACGATCCCAAGGCGTCGAAGGGAGGGAGACCCAGTACTTC	CASSRSQGVEGRETQYF	TRBJ2-5	NA	NA	TRBV18
TGTGCCAGCAGCCAACCCTCTAGGGGGGTTGGGAGCACTGAAGCTTTCTTT	CASSQPSRGVGSTEAFF	TRBJ1-1	NA	NA	TRBV4-2
TGTGCCAGTAGTATAAGGAGGGAATCCTACGAGCAGTACTTC	CASSIRRESYEQYF	TRBJ2-7	NA	NA	TRBV19